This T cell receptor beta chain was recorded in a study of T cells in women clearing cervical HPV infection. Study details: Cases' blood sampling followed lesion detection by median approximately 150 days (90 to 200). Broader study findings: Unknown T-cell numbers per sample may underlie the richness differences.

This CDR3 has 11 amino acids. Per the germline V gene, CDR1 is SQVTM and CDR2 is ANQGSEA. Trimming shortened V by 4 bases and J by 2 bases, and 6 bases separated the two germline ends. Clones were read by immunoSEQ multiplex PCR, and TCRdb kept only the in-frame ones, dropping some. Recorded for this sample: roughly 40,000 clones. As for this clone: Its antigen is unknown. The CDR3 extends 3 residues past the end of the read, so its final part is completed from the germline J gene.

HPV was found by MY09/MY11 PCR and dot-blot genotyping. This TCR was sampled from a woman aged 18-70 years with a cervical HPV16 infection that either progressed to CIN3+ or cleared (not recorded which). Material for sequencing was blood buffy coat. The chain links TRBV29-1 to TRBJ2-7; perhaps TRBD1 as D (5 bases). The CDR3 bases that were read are TGCAGCGTTGGACAGACCTACGAG. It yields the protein CSVGQTYE. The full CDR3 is CSVGQTYEQYF.